The source of this TCR beta chain is a study of early T cells in non-severe SARS-CoV-2 infection. Study context: The authors sequenced bulk RNA from unsorted whole blood, leaving chains unpaired. Whole-study results and caveats: Matching against VDJdb likely underestimated virus-specific expansions, favoring anti-spike CD8.

The CDR3 totals 16 residues. Germline V gene data show CDR1 as SGHAT and CDR2 as FQNNGV. V trimming: 1 base; J trimming: 6 bases; junction bases outside the gene matches: 8. Individual cDNA molecules carried attached unique molecular identifiers. TCRdb itself ran the 5' RACE reads through MiXCR, one entry per CDR3 protein. The data show 80,000 to 100,000 distinct CDR3 sequences, with 12% to 15% seen just once and 5% to 7% held by the top ten. A remark on this clonotype: Its antigen is as yet unknown.

This clonotype originated in an adult who was a healthcare worker with PCR-confirmed SARS-CoV-2 infection or an uninfected control (not recorded which). The specimen sequenced was whole blood. The chain links TRBV11-2 to TRBJ2-1; 8 bases agree with TRBD2. CDR3 DNA: TGTGCCAGCAGCTTAGTTGGTAGCGGGACCTTCAATGAGCAGTTCTTC. This sequence encodes CASSLVGSGTFNEQFF. Full variable domain (rest looked up from reference TRBV11-2 and TRBJ2-1): EAGVAQSPRYKIIEKRQSVAFWCNPISGHATLYWYQQILGQGPKLLIQFQNNGVVDDSQLPKDRFSAERLKGVDSTLKIQPAKLEDSAVYLCASSLVGSGTFNEQFFGPGTRLTVL.